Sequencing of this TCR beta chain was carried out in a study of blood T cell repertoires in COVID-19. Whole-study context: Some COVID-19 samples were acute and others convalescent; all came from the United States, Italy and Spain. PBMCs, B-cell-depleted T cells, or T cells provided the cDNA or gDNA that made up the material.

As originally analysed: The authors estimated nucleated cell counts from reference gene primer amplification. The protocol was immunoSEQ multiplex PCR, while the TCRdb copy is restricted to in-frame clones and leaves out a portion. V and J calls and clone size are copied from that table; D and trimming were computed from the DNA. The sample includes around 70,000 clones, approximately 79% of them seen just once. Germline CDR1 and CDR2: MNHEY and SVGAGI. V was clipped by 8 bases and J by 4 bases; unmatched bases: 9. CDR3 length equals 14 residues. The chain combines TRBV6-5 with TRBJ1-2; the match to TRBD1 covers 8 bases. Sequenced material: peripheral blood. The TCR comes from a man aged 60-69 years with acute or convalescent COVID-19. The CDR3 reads CASRLQQGVYGYTF. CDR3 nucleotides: TGTGCCAGCCGATTACAACAGGGGGTCTATGGCTACACCTTC.